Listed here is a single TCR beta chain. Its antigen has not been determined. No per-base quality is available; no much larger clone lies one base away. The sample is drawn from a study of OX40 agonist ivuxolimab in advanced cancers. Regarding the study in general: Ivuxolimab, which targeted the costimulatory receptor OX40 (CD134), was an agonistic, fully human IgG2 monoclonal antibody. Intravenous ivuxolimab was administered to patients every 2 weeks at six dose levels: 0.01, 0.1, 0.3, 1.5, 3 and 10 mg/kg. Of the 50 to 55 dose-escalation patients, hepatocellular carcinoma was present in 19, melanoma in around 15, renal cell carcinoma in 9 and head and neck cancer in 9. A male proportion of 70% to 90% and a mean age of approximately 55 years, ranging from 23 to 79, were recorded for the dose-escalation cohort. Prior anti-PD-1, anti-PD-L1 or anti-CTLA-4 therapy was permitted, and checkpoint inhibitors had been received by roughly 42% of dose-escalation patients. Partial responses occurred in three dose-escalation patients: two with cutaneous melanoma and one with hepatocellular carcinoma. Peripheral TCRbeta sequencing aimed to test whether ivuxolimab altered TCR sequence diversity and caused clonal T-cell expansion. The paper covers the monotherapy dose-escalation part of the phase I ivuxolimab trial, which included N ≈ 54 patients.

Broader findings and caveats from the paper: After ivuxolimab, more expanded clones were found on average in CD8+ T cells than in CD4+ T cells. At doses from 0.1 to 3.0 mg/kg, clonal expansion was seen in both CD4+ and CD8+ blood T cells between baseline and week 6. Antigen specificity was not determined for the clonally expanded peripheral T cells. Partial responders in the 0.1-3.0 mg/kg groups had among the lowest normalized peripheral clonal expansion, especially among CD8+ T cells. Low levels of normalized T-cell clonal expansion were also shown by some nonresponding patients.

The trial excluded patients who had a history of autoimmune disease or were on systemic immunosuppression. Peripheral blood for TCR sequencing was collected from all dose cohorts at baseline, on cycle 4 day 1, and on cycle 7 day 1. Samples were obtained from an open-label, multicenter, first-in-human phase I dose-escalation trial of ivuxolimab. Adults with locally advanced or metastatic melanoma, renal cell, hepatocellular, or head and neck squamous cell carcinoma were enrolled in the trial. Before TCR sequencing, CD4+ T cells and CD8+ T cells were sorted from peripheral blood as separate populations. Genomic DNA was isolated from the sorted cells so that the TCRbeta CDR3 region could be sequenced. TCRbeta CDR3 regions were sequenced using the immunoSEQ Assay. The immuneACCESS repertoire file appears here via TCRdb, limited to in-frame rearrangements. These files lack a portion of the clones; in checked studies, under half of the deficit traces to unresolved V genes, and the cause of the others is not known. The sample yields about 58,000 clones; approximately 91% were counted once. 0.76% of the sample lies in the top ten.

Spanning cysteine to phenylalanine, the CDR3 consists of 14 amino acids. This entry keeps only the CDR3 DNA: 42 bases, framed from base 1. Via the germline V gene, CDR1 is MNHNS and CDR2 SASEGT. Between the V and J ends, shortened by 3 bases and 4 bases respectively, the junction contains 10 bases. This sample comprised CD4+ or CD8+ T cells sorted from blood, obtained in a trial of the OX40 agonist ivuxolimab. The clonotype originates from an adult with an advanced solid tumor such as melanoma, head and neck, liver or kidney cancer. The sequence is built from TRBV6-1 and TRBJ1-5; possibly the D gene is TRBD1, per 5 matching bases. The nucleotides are TGTGCCAGCAGTGAGTCCCCAGGGAATCAGCCCCAGCATTTT. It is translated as CASSESPGNQPQHF.